One sample yielded the 17 T cell receptor beta chains listed below, sequenced in a study of CD8 T cells in Susac syndrome. With random hexamers, reverse transcription was performed on about 0.45 to 1 ug of RNA. TCRdb recomputed calls from the immunoSEQ multiplex PCR reads with MiXCR, one row per CDR3 protein. The data contain some 110,000 distinct CDR3 sequences, approximately 94% of them singletons. The specimen sequenced was CD8+ T cells from PBMCs. These TCRs come from a human donor with Susac syndrome.

V gene TRBV29-1 combines with J gene TRBJ2-5, with D tentatively TRBD2 (5 bases). With 1 base removed from V and 7 bases from J, the gap between germline ends came to 25 bases. The CDR3 is made up of 17 amino acids. Germline V lookup: CDR1 SQVTM, CDR2 ANQGSEA. This CDR3 is CSVEGEPGRDLWGTQYF. The CDR3 DNA is TGCAGCGTTGAAGGGGAGCCTGGCCGCGATCTCTGGGGGACCCAGTACTTC.

The chain carries TRBV6-2 or TRBV6-3 and TRBJ1-2; D is unresolved. The CDR3 contains 12 residues. V lost 7 bases to trimming and J lost 2 bases, with 8 bases between them. Germline V lookup: CDR1 MNHEY, CDR2 SVGEGT. The CDR3 loop is CASNAMNYGYTF. CDR3 in DNA: TGTGCCAGCAATGCAATGAACTATGGCTACACCTTC.

Only a few counts were recorded for this clonotype. The J gene is TRBJ1-1, the V gene TRBV6-2 or TRBV6-3, with 7 bases lining up with TRBD1. Germline V gene sequence: CDR1 MNHEY, CDR2 SVGEGT. The CDR3 totals 14 residues. Trimming removed 5 bases from V and 5 bases from J; junction bases left unmatched: 8. CDR3 in DNA: TGTGCCAGCAGTCCGACAGGGTTGGGAACTGAAGCTTTCTTT. This translates into CASSPTGLGTEAFF.

The chain joins TRBV4-3 to TRBJ2-1; 8 positions match TRBD2. Germline loops: CDR1 LGHNA, CDR2 YSLEER. The CDR3 has 17 amino acids. V was clipped by 1 base and J by 5 bases; unmatched bases: 10. This chain's CDR3 is CASSQGASGGLNNEQFF. Written as DNA, the CDR3 is TGCGCCAGCAGCCAAGGGGCCAGCGGGGGACTAAACAATGAGCAGTTCTTC.

The chain couples TRBV7-8 to TRBJ2-7; tentatively, D is TRBD1 or TRBD2 (6 bases each). Germline loops: CDR1 SGHVS, CDR2 FQNEAQ. Trimming stripped 4 bases from V and 0 bases from J, with 16 bases between. The CDR3 totals 16 residues. The CDR3 sequence: CASSSLVRGPSYEQYF. The CDR3 nucleotides are TGTGCCAGCAGCTCCCTTGTACGGGGGCCCTCCTACGAGCAGTACTTC.

The chain couples TRBV10-3 to TRBJ2-1; TRBD1 aligns across 10 bases. CDR1 is ENHRY and CDR2 is SYGVKD in the germline V gene. The junction had 3 bases not matched to a gene; V was cut back by 6 bases and J by 7 bases. The CDR3 loop spans 13 amino acids. CDR3 protein: CAIRGDRGNEQFF. The CDR3 region has the DNA TGTGCCATCAGGGGGGACAGGGGTAATGAGCAGTTCTTC.

V gene TRBV29-1 combines with J gene TRBJ2-5; the D call may be TRBD1 or TRBD2 (5 bases each). With 4 bases removed from V and 4 bases from J, the gap between germline ends came to 7 bases. This CDR3 comprises 11 residues. CDR1 and CDR2 (germline): SQVTM, ANQGSEA. The CDR3 sequence: CSVAGRETQYF. CDR3 in DNA: TGCAGCGTTGCAGGGAGAGAGACCCAGTACTTC.

V is TRBV25-1 and J is TRBJ2-1; D gene ambiguous. V was pared by 4 bases and J by 6 bases, with 7 bases between. The V gene's germline CDR1 is MGHDK and CDR2 SYGVNS. The CDR3 runs to 12 residues. CDR3 nucleotide sequence: TGTGCCAGCAGTGTGGGGTCCAATGAGCAGTTCTTC. Residues: CASSVGSNEQFF.

This chain links TRBV6-2 or TRBV6-3 with TRBJ1-1; tentative D call: TRBD1 (5 bases). The CDR3 consists of 13 residues. The V gene's germline CDR1 is MNHEY and CDR2 SVGEGT. V lost 2 bases to trimming and J lost 5 bases, with 9 bases between them. For the CDR3, the DNA is TGTGCCAGCAGTTACGGGGCGGGAACTGAAGCTTTCTTT. Protein product: CASSYGAGTEAFF.

In this sample, this clonotype turned up once. The chain combines TRBV20-1 with TRBJ2-1; the D gene is possibly TRBD2 (5 bases). V lost 0 bases to trimming and J lost 12 bases, with 9 bases between them. This CDR3 is 11 amino acids long. Germline V gene lookup returns CDR1 DFQATT and CDR2 SNEGSKA (reference sequence). CDR3 in DNA: TGCAGTGCTAGAGATGGCGGGTGGCAGTTCTTC. Protein product: CSARDGGWQFF.

The chain carries TRBV12-3 or TRBV12-4 and TRBJ2-3, with 8 bases that match TRBD2. The junction had 7 bases not matched to a gene; V was cut back by 6 bases and J by 2 bases. The CDR3 runs 15 residues. The DNA of the CDR3 is TGTGCCAGCAGAAGGCTAGCGGGTCCCACAGATACGCAGTATTTT. Protein sequence: CASRRLAGPTDTQYF.

The chain employs TRBV20-1 and TRBJ2-2; D remains unclear. CDR1 and CDR2 (germline): DFQATT, SNEGSKA (reference sequence). The CDR3 contains 15 residues. Deletions cut 0 bases from V and 1 base from J, with 9 bases between. In DNA, the CDR3 is TGCAGTGCTAGAGATCGGAGTCAGAACACCGGGGAGCTGTTTTTT. This gives the protein CSARDRSQNTGELFF.

The chain has TRBV20-1 and TRBJ1-2; D ambiguous. CDR1 and CDR2 from the germline V gene are DFQATT and SNEGSKA (reference sequence). This CDR3 has 13 amino acids. V was pared by 3 bases and J by 3 bases, with 11 bases between. CDR3 protein: CSAREPGDYGYTF. The CDR3 nucleotides are TGCAGTGCTAGGGAGCCCGGAGACTATGGCTACACCTTC.

This chain uses TRBV9 with TRBJ1-1; D is unresolved. V was trimmed by 0 bases and J by 7 bases, leaving 13 bases between them. The CDR3 length is 14 residues. Germline V lookup: CDR1 SGDLS, CDR2 YYNGEE. The CDR3 is CASSVAPANREAFF. The CDR3 DNA sequence: TGTGCCAGCAGCGTAGCTCCAGCGAACCGTGAAGCTTTCTTT.

This sequence joins TRBV25-1 and TRBJ2-7; 12 bases are a match to TRBD2. CDR1 is MGHDK and CDR2 is SYGVNS in the germline V gene. This CDR3 contains 15 residues. With V trimmed by 2 bases and J by 3 bases, 2 bases remained unmatched. For the CDR3, the DNA is TGTGCCAGCAGTGAACTAGCGGGGGGGCTCTACGAGCAGTACTTC. This gives the protein CASSELAGGLYEQYF.

The chain joins TRBV12-3 or TRBV12-4 to TRBJ2-1, with TRBD2 as a possible D gene (7 bases). V was shortened by 7 bases and J by 8 bases, with 18 bases between the two germline ends. There are 14 residues in the CDR3. The CDR3 bases are TGTGCCAGCACCAAAAGGGGGGGCCGGGATGAGCAGTTCTTC. Translated: CASTKRGGRDEQFF.

V and J are TRBV4-1 and TRBJ2-7; D not resolved. The CDR3 totals 14 residues. CDR1 is MGHRA and CDR2 is YSYEKL in the germline V gene. Trimming left V 1 base short and J 8 bases short, with 15 bases between. CDR3 loop: CASSQVLDSFQQYF. For the CDR3, the DNA is TGCGCCAGCAGCCAAGTACTCGACTCCTTCCAGCAGTACTTC.